Below are 23 T cell receptor beta chains sequenced from a single sample in a study of glioma-infiltrating T cells. TCR alpha and beta CDR3 regions were amplified from RNA using iRepertoire nested multiplex PCR. A single record per CDR3 protein comes from TCRdb applying MiXCR to the multiplex PCR reads. The table shows some 150,000 distinct CDR3 sequences, with around 42% occurring only once. Sequencing used glioma tissue, nonneoplastic brain tissue, or PBMCs (not recorded which). Every receptor here comes from a human donor with low-grade glioma or glioblastoma, undergoing nonglioma brain surgery, or in good health (not recorded which).

This clonotype was counted only a few times. CDR3 nucleotides: TGTGCCAGCAGTTCGACTAGCCGACAGAACACCGGGGAGCTGTTTTTT. Encoded protein: CASSSTSRQNTGELFF. The chain has TRBV28 and TRBJ2-2, with 7 bases identical to TRBD2. Germline loops: CDR1 MDHEN, CDR2 SYDVKM. V was pared by 4 bases and J by 1 base, with 6 bases of the junction left unmatched. The CDR3 contains 16 residues.

This clonotype was seen a handful of times. The chain uses TRBV2 and TRBJ2-2; 7 bases agree with TRBD1. The CDR3 runs to 13 residues. With 6 bases clipped from V and 5 bases from J, the junction kept 3 bases outside the gene matches. CDR1 SNHLY and CDR2 FYNNEI come from the germline V gene. In DNA, the CDR3 is TGTGCCAGCAGCATACAGGGGACCGGGGAGCTGTTTTTT. It codes for CASSIQGTGELFF.

This clonotype was seen more than once but under ten times. The chain combines TRBV24-1 with TRBJ2-3, with 8 bases that match TRBD1. Germline V lookup: CDR1 KGHDR, CDR2 SFDVKD. This CDR3 is 19 amino acids long. V dropped 0 bases and J dropped 3; count of bases not matched to a gene: 13. The CDR3 bases are TGTGCCACCAGTGATTTGCGAACCCCGGGACAGGATCTGACAGATACGCAGTATTTT. This gives the protein CATSDLRTPGQDLTDTQYF.

J is TRBJ1-2 and V is TRBV28; D might be TRBD1 (5 bases). The V gene lost 5 bases and the J gene lost 4 bases, with 14 bases spanning the gap. The CDR3 length is 14 residues. Germline V gene lookup returns CDR1 MDHEN and CDR2 SYDVKM. In DNA, the CDR3 is TGTGCCAGCAGTCCGGGGACTTTGGGCTATGGCTACACCTTC. This sequence encodes CASSPGTLGYGYTF.

The V and J genes are TRBV20-1 and TRBJ1-5, with a weak D call TRBD1 (5 bases). Germline V gives CDR1 DFQATT, CDR2 SNEGSKA (reference sequence). V dropped 6 bases and J dropped 3 bases, with 15 bases sitting between them. This CDR3 contains 14 residues. CDR3 DNA: TGCAGTGCAAACCGGGACGGGGACAATCAGCCCCAGCATTTT. Translated, it gives CSANRDGDNQPQHF.

The chain is built from TRBV28 and TRBJ1-5; D possibly corresponds to TRBD1 (5 bases). This CDR3 has 16 residues. Trimming cost V 5 bases and J 2 bases, with 16 bases left between them. Germline V gives CDR1 MDHEN, CDR2 SYDVKM. In nucleotides, the CDR3 is TGTGCCAGCAGTCCTCCCTATAGGGGTGGCAATCAGCCCCAGCATTTT. Translating gives CASSPPYRGGNQPQHF.

This chain connects TRBV7-9 to TRBJ2-3; D might be TRBD2 (6 bases). The V gene lost 4 bases and the J gene lost 0 bases, with 14 bases spanning the gap. The CDR3 spans 16 residues. Germline V lookup: CDR1 SEHNR, CDR2 FQNEAQ (reference sequence). The CDR3: CASSSLQGTSTDTQYF. CDR3 bases: TGTGCCAGCAGCTCCCTACAAGGGACTAGCACAGATACGCAGTATTTT.

Many counts were recorded for this clonotype. This chain connects TRBV6-2 or TRBV6-3 to TRBJ1-1; tentatively, D is TRBD1 (6 bases). V lost 6 bases and J 1 base, leaving 12 bases between the germline ends. The germline gives CDR1 MNHEY, CDR2 SVGEGT. The CDR3 extends over 14 amino acids. The CDR3 nucleotides read TGTGCCAGCAGACCAGGGGTATGGAACACTGAAGCTTTCTTT. Translated, it gives CASRPGVWNTEAFF.

This rearrangement joins TRBV28 to TRBJ2-1; possibly TRBD2 for D (6 bases). The CDR3 length is 16 residues. Germline loops: CDR1 MDHEN, CDR2 SYDVKM. Trimming removed 8 bases at V and 2 bases at J, with 19 bases between. CDR3 coding DNA: TGTGCCAGCGGTTGGAGGGAGGAGCCGGCCTACAATGAGCAGTTCTTC. It yields the protein CASGWREEPAYNEQFF.

The chain carries TRBV10-3 and TRBJ2-3, with 7 bases identical to TRBD2. Germline CDR1 is ENHRY and CDR2 is SYGVKD. The CDR3 is made up of 14 amino acids. The ends lost 4 bases at V and 0 bases at J; junction bases unmatched: 1. The CDR3 sequence: CAISGAGSTDTQYF. The CDR3 DNA reads as TGTGCCATCAGTGGAGCGGGAAGCACAGATACGCAGTATTTT.

The chain combines TRBV4-3 with TRBJ2-1; a possible D gene is TRBD2 (6 bases). CDR3 size: 14 residues. The germline V gene has CDR1 LGHNA and CDR2 YSLEER. Trimming shortened V by 6 bases and J by 0 bases, and 9 bases separated the two germline ends. CDR3 bases: TGCGCCAGCAGTCGGACTATCTCCTACAATGAGCAGTTCTTC. Residues: CASSRTISYNEQFF.

CDR3: CSATEGGGVNQPQHF. DNA for the CDR3: TGCAGTGCTACTGAAGGGGGGGGAGTCAATCAGCCCCAGCATTTT. This chain uses TRBV20-1 with TRBJ1-5; perhaps TRBD1 as D (6 bases). Per germline, CDR1 DFQATT and CDR2 SNEGSKA (reference sequence). Between the trimmed V and J ends, which lost 4 bases and 3 bases, there was a span of 16 bases. This CDR3 has 15 residues.

This clonotype came up a few times. The CDR3 DNA reads TGTGCCACCAGTTGGGCGGATACGCAGTATTTT. It specifies CATSWADTQYF. This sequence joins TRBV24-1 and TRBJ2-3; D is undetermined. CDR1 KGHDR and CDR2 SFDVKD come from the germline V gene. The V and J ends lost 6 bases and 6 bases respectively, with 6 bases between them. This CDR3 comprises 11 residues.

The chain couples TRBV28 to TRBJ2-7, with D perhaps TRBD2 (5 bases). The V end was cut by 7 bases, the J end by 0 bases, with 10 bases between. Germline CDR1 MDHEN, CDR2 SYDVKM. This CDR3 is 13 amino acids long. CDR3 coding DNA: TGTGCCAGCATCCGGGGAAGCTCCTACGAGCAGTACTTC. Translating gives CASIRGSSYEQYF.

This clonotype was counted ten times or more. This sequence joins TRBV7-2 and TRBJ2-3; 12 positions agree with TRBD1. This CDR3 spans 17 amino acids. The ends lost 1 base at V and 6 bases at J; junction bases unmatched: 8. The germline CDR1 and CDR2 sequences are SGHTA and FQGNSA. This chain's CDR3 is CASSLEVRDRGLDTQYF. The CDR3 DNA is TGTGCCAGCAGCTTAGAAGTCCGGGACAGGGGGCTGGATACGCAGTATTTT.

The V gene is TRBV19, the J gene TRBJ2-3; no reliable D call. Deletions cut 5 bases from V and 2 bases from J, with 11 bases between. The germline gives CDR1 LNHDA, CDR2 SQIVND (reference sequence). This CDR3 has 14 amino acids. The CDR3 DNA reads TGTGCCAGTAGTCGAACAGAATTCACAGATACGCAGTATTTT. This codes for CASSRTEFTDTQYF.

The rearrangement uses TRBV20-1 and TRBJ2-3; a weak D match, TRBD1 (6 bases). The CDR3 has 16 residues. Germline V lookup: CDR1 DFQATT, CDR2 SNEGSKA (reference sequence). V was pared by 6 bases and J by 2 bases, with 21 bases between. The CDR3 coding sequence is TGCAGTGCGGACCGGGGCAGGGGTGGGGTCACAGATACGCAGTATTTT. Translation gives CSADRGRGGVTDTQYF.

The V call is TRBV7-9, the J call TRBJ2-1; D may be TRBD2 (5 bases). CDR1 SEHNR and CDR2 FQNEAQ come from the germline V gene (reference sequence). V lost 3 bases to trimming and J lost 10 bases, with 10 bases between them. CDR3 length: 12 residues. CDR3 in amino acids: CASSFLEEEQFF. In DNA, the CDR3 is TGTGCCAGCAGCTTTTTGGAGGAGGAGCAGTTCTTC.

V is TRBV10-2 and J is TRBJ2-1; TRBD2 matches 7 bases. Germline V gene sequence: CDR1 WSHSY, CDR2 SAAADI. The V gene end was trimmed by 2 bases and the J gene end by 7 bases; junction bases not matched to a gene: 11. The length of the CDR3 is 16 residues. Written as DNA, the CDR3 is TGCGCCAGCAGTGAGACAGCTAGCGGAGGAGGGAATGAGCAGTTCTTC. It translates to CASSETASGGGNEQFF.

The CDR3 DNA is TGTGCCAGCAGCCGTAGGAGAAATGGGGATACGCAGTATTTT. Translation gives CASSRRRNGDTQYF. The rearrangement uses TRBV7-2 and TRBJ2-3; D remains ambiguous. The CDR3 spans 14 residues. Germline CDR1 is SGHTA and CDR2 is FQGNSA. V gave up 5 bases and J gave up 6 bases, with 15 bases separating them.

The V call is TRBV6-2 or TRBV6-3, the J call TRBJ2-7; no clear D. CDR1 and CDR2 (germline): MNHEY, SVGEGT. The CDR3 is 12 amino acids. V lost 2 bases to trimming and J lost 0 bases, with 2 bases between them. The CDR3 sequence: CASSYHSYEQYF. CDR3 coding DNA: TGTGCCAGCAGTTACCACTCCTACGAGCAGTACTTC.

This clonotype was seen only a few times. The V gene is TRBV4-3, the J gene TRBJ1-5; D remains unclear. The germline CDR1 and CDR2 sequences are LGHNA and YSLEER. The V gene lost 1 base and the J gene lost 4 bases, with 11 bases spanning the gap. This CDR3 has 15 residues. The CDR3 nucleotides are TGCGCCAGCAGCCAAGGACTGGCAGCAAATCAGCCCCAGCATTTT. This codes for CASSQGLAANQPQHF.

This chain joins TRBV20-1 and TRBJ2-7, with D maybe TRBD2 (5 bases). This CDR3 has 13 residues. V gave up 0 bases and J gave up 3 bases, with 9 bases separating them. CDR1 and CDR2 (germline): DFQATT, SNEGSKA (reference sequence). DNA for the CDR3: TGCAGTGCTAGAGACGGGGTTTGCTACGAGCAGTACTTC. Protein product: CSARDGVCYEQYF.